This T cell receptor beta chain was sequenced during a study of shared clonotypes between healthy human individuals. Findings of the study overall: Shared across four donors were about 4.8% of the naive CD4 clonotypes. Clonotype sharing among donors was expected to depend on sequencing depth.

As to this clone: Antigen unknown.

CDR1 and CDR2 (germline): MNHNS, SASEGT. J was trimmed by 11 bases and V by 2 bases; bases with no gene match: 8. The length of the CDR3 is 13 residues. Execution of the assay was at deep level. Sequencing used immunoSEQ multiplex PCR; TCRdb keeps in-frame clones, though not all of them. The sample holds about 680,000 clones; about two thirds are singletons and the top ten take under 2%. Sequencing input: memory CD4+ T cells sorted from blood. Subset defined: CD45RA-negative fraction. This receptor was taken from a woman aged 30 to 39 in good health. V and J are TRBV6-1 and TRBJ1-2; 7 bases agree with TRBD1. CDR3 amino acids: CASSESGQIRYTF. The CDR3 DNA reads TGTGCCAGCAGTGAATCGGGACAGATTCGATACACCTTC.